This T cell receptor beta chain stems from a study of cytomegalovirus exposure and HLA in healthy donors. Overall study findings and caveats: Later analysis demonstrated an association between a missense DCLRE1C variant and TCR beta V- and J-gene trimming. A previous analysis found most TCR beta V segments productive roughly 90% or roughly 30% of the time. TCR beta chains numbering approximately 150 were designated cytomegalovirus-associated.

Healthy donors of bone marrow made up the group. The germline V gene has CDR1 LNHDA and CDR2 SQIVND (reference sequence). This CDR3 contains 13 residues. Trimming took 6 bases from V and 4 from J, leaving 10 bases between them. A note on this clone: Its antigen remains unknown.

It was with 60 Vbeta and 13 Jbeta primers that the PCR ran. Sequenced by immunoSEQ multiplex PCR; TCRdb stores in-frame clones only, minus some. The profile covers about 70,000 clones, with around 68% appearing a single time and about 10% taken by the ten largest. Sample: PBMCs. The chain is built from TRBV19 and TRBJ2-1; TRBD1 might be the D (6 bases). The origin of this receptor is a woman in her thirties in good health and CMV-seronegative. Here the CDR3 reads CASRGQDYNEQFF. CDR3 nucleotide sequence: TGTGCCAGTAGGGGACAAGATTACAATGAGCAGTTCTTC.